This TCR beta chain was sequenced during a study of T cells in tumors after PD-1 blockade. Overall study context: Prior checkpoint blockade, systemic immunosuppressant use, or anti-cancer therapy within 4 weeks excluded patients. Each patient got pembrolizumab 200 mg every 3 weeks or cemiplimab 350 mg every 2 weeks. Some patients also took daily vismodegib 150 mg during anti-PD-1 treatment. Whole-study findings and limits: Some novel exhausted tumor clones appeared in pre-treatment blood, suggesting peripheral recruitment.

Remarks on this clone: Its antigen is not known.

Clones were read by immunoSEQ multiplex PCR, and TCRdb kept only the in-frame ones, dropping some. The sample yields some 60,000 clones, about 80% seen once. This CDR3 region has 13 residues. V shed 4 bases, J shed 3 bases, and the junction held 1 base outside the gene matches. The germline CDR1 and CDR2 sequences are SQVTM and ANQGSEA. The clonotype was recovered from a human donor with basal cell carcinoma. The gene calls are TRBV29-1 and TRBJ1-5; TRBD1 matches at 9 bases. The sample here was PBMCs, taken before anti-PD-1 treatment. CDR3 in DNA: TGCAGCGTTGGGGACAGGGACAATCAGCCCCAGCATTTT. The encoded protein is CSVGDRDNQPQHF. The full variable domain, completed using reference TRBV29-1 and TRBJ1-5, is SAVISQKPSRDICQRGTSLTIQCQVDSQVTMMFWYRQQPGQSLTLIATANQGSEATYESGFVIDKFPISRPNLTFSTLTVSNMSPEDSSIYLCSVGDRDNQPQHFGDGTRLSIL.